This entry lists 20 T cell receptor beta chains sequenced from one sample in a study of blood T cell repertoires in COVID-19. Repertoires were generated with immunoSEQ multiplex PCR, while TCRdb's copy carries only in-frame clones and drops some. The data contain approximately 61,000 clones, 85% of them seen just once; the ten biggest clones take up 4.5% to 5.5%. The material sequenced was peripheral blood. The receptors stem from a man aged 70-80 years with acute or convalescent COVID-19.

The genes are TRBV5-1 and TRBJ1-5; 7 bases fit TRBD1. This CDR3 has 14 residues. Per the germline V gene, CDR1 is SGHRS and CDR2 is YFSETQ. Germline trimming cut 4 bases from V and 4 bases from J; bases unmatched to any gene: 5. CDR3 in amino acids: CASSLWTGNQPQHF. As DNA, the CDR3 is TGCGCCAGCAGCCTCTGGACAGGTAATCAGCCCCAGCATTTT. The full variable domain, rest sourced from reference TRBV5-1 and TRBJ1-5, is KAGVTQTPRYLIKTRGQQVTLSCSPISGHRSVSWYQQTPGQGLQFLFEYFSETQRNKGNFPGRFSGRQFSNSRSEMNVSTLELGDSALYLCASSLWTGNQPQHFGDGTRLSIL.

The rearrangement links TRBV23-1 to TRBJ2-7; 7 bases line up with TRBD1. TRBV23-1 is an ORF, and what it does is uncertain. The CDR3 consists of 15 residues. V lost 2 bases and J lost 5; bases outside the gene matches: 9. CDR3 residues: CASSQPGQVINEQYF. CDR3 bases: TGCGCCAGCAGTCAACCCGGACAGGTGATCAACGAGCAGTACTTC.

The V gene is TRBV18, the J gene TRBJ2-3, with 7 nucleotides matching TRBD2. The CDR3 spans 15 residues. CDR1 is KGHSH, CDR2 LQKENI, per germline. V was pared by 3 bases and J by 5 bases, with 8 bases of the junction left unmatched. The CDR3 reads CASSPLAAPLDTQYF. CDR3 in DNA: TGTGCCAGCTCACCGCTAGCGGCCCCACTAGATACGCAGTATTTT.

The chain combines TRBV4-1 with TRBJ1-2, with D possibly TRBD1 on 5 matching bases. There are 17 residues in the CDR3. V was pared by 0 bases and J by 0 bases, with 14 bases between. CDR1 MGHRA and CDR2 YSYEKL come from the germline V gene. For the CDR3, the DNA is TGCGCCAGCAGCCAAGAGGTGTATCGGGGGGCTAACTATGGCTACACCTTC. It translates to CASSQEVYRGANYGYTF.

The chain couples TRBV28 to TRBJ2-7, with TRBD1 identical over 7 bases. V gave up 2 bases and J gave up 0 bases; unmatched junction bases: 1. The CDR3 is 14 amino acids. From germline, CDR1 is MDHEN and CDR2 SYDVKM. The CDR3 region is CASSLGDSSYEQYF. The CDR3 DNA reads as TGTGCCAGCAGTTTAGGGGACAGCTCCTACGAGCAGTACTTC.

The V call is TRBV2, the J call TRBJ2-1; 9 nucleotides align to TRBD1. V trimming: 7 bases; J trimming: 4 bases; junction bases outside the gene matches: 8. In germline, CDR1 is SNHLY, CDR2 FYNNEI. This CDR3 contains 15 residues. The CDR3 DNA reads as TGTGCCAGCACTGGGACAGGGATAGTTTACAATGAGCAGTTCTTC. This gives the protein CASTGTGIVYNEQFF.

As DNA, the CDR3 is TGTGCCAGCTCGGCGGGGGGGCTGTACAATGAGCAGTTCTTC. Amino acid sequence: CASSAGGLYNEQFF. The chain links TRBV18 to TRBJ2-1; TRBD2 aligns across 9 bases. Germline V gives CDR1 KGHSH, CDR2 LQKENI. The CDR3 covers 14 residues. V gave up 6 bases and J gave up 4 bases; unmatched junction bases: 4.

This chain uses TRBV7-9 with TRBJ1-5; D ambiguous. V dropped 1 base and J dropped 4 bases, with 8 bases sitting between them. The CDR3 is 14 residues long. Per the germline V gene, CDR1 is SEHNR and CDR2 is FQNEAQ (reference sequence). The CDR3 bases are TGTGCCAGCAGCTTAGATGGCCCTAATCAGCCCCAGCATTTT. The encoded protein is CASSLDGPNQPQHF.

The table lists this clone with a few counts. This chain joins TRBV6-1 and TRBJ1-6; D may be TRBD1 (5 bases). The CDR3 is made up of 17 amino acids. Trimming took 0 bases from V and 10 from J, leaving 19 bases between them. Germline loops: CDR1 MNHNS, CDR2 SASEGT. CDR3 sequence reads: CASSEAPGGVKGSPLHF. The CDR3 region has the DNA TGTGCCAGCAGTGAAGCTCCGGGAGGGGTCAAAGGGTCACCCCTCCACTTT.

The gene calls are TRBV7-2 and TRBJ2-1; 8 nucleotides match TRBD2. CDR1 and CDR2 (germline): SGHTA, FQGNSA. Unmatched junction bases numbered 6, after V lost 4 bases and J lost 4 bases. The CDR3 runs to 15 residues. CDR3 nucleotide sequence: TGTGCCAGCAGCTCCAATAGCGGGGCATACAATGAGCAGTTCTTC. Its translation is CASSSNSGAYNEQFF.

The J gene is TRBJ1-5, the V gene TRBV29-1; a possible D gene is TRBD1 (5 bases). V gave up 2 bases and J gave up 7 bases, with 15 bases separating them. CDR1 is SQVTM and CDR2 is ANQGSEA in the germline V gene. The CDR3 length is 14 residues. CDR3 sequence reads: CSVEIGGMGQPQHF. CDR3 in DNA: TGCAGCGTTGAAATTGGGGGGATGGGGCAGCCCCAGCATTTT.

The CDR3 sequence is CASSRVGGVENTIYF. CDR3 sequence (DNA): TGTGCCAGCAGCCGTGTGGGGGGGGTGGAAAACACCATATATTTT. The chain uses TRBV11-2 and TRBJ1-3; D possibly corresponds to TRBD1 (5 bases). This CDR3 has 15 residues. Germline V gene sequence: CDR1 SGHAT, CDR2 FQNNGV. V lost 5 bases to trimming and J lost 6 bases, with 17 bases between them.

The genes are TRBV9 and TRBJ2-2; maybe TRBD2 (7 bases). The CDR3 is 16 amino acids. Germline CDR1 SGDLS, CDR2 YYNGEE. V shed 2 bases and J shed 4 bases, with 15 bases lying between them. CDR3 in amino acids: CASSVFIGGPTGELFF. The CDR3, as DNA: TGTGCCAGCAGCGTCTTCATCGGGGGGCCCACCGGGGAGCTGTTTTTT.

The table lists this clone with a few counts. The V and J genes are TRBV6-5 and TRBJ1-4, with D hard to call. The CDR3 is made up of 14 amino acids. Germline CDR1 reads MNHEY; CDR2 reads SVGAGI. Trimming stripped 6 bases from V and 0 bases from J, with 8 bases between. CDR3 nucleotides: TGTGCCAGCAGCTCACTTACAACTAATGAAAAACTGTTTTTT. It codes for CASSSLTTNEKLFF.

Written as DNA, the CDR3 is TGTGCCAGCAGCTTAGGCGGGAGTGGCACCTACGAGCAGTACTTC. This gives the protein CASSLGGSGTYEQYF. The chain joins TRBV7-8 to TRBJ2-7, with TRBD2 identical over 7 bases. There are 15 residues in the CDR3. Trimming removed 1 base from V and 2 bases from J; junction bases left unmatched: 5. Germline V gives CDR1 SGHVS, CDR2 FQNEAQ. Full variable domain (outside the CDR3, taken from reference TRBV7-8 and TRBJ2-7): GAGVSQSPRYKVAKRGQDVALRCDPISGHVSLFWYQQALGQGPEFLTYFQNEAQLDKSGLPSDRFFAERPEGSVSTLKIQRTQQEDSAVYLCASSLGGSGTYEQYFGPGTRLTVT.

The CDR3 nucleotides are TGTGCCAGCAGCCGAGAGGTGGCAGGGGGCCCTTCACCCCTCCACTTT. Its protein is CASSREVAGGPSPLHF. The chain is built from TRBV4-2 and TRBJ1-6; 8 nucleotides line up with TRBD1. The CDR3 totals 16 residues. After removal of 4 bases from V and 9 bases from J, the junction contained 11 bases not matched to a gene. The V gene's germline CDR1 is LGHNA and CDR2 YNFKEQ.

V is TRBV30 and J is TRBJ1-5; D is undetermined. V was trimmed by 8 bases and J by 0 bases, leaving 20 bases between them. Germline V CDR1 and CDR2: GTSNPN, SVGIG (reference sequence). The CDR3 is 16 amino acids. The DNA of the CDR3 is TGTGCCCCCCGGGAACGGCATATTCATAGCAATCAGCCCCAGCATTTT. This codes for CAPRERHIHSNQPQHF.

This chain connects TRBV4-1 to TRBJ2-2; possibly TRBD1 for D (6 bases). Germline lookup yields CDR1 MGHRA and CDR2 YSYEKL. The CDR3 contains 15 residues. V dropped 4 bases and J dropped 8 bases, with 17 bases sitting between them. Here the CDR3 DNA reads TGCGCCAGCAGCCCTCCCGGGACACCCAGAGGGGAGCTGTTTTTT. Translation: CASSPPGTPRGELFF.

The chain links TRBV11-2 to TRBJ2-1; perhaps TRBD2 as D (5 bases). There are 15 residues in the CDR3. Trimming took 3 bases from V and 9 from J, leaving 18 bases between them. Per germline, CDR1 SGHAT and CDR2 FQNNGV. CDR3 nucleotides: TGTGCCAGCAGCTTTGGAGCCGGGGATGGTTCTGAGCAGTTCTTC. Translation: CASSFGAGDGSEQFF.

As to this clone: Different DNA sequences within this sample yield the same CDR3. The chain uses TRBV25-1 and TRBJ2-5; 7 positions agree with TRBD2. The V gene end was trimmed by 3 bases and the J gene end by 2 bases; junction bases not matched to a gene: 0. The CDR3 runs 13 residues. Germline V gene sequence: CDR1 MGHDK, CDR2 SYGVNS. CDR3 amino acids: CASSEGGQETQYF. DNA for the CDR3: TGTGCCAGCAGTGAGGGGGGGCAAGAGACCCAGTACTTC. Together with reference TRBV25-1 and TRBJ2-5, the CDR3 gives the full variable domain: EADIYQTPRYLVIGTGKKITLECSQTMGHDKMYWYQQDPGMELHLIHYSYGVNSTEKGDLSSESTVSRIRTEHFPLTLESARPSHTSQYLCASSEGGQETQYFGPGTRLLVL.